Given below is one TCR beta chain in context. This entry comes from a study of neoadjuvant anti-PD-1 for oral cavity cancer. Libraries were prepared by immunoSEQ multiplex PCR; TCRdb keeps only in-frame clonotypes and omits some of them. Here the sample spans tens of thousands of clones, 65% to 80% being singletons. The source material was PBMCs, sampled before nivolumab (anti-PD-1) treatment. The receptor was isolated from a person aged 40 to 85 with oral cavity squamous cell carcinoma.

The CDR3 bases are TGTGCCAGCACCGCGGGGGGGTTCAATCAGCCCCAGCATTTT. Its translation: CASTAGGFNQPQHF. V and J are TRBV7-2 and TRBJ1-5; TRBD1 is a possible D gene (5 bases). CDR1 SGHTA and CDR2 FQGNSA come from the germline V gene. The V end was cut by 7 bases, the J end by 3 bases, with 13 bases between. The CDR3 contains 14 residues.